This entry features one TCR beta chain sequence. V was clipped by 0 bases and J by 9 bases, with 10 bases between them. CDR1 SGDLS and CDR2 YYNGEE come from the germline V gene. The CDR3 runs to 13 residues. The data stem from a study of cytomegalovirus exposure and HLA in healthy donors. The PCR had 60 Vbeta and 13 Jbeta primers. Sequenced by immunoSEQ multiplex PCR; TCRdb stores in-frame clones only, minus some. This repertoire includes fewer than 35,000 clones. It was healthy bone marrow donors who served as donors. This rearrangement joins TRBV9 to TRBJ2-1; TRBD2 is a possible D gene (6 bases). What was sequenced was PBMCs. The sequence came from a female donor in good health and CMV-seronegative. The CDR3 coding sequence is TGTGCCAGCAGCGTAGGGCGGGGAGGTGAGCAGTTCTTC. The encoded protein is CASSVGRGGEQFF.